This T cell receptor (beta chain) was documented in a study of blood T cell repertoires in COVID-19. Study-level information: Samples taken during acute and convalescent COVID-19 were collected in the United States, Italy and Spain. PBMCs, B-cell-depleted T cells, or T cells were the source of the cDNA or gDNA that made up the material.

Only in-frame clones appear in the TCRdb table, and some are missing; sequencing was by immunoSEQ multiplex PCR. Here the sample spans under 200,000 clones, approximately 86% being singletons. Specimen: peripheral blood. The source of this sequence is a woman of 80 years or more with COVID-19, enrolled during active disease.

This CDR3 reads CASSSLSSGVSTDTQYF. The CDR3, as DNA: TGTGCCAGTAGTAGTCTATCCAGCGGGGTAAGCACAGATACGCAGTATTTT. The chain is built from TRBV19 and TRBJ2-3, with 7 bases that match TRBD2. CDR1 is LNHDA and CDR2 is SQIVND in the germline V gene (reference sequence). The ends lost 4 bases at V and 0 bases at J; junction bases unmatched: 10. The CDR3 is made up of 17 amino acids.